The 28 T cell receptor beta chains given below trace back to one sample, sequenced in a study of blood T cell repertoires in COVID-19. Method: immunoSEQ multiplex PCR; TCRdb's copy keeps in-frame clones and lacks some. The sample includes approximately 310,000 clones, around 87% seen only once; the top ten take 1%. Material for sequencing was peripheral blood. These receptors were obtained from a man in his fifties or sixties with active or convalescent COVID-19.

The CDR3 loop is CASSLARQGGTGTWETQYF. In DNA form, the CDR3 reads TGCGCCAGCAGCTTGGCCAGACAGGGGGGGACAGGGACCTGGGAGACCCAGTACTTC. The genes are TRBV5-1 and TRBJ2-5, with TRBD1 matching over 9 bases. In germline, CDR1 is SGHRS, CDR2 YFSETQ. The junction had 17 bases not matched to a gene; V was cut back by 0 bases and J by 5 bases. This CDR3 has 19 residues.

The chain carries TRBV30 and TRBJ2-1, with 12 bases lining up with TRBD2. V was clipped by 4 bases and J by 4 bases; unmatched bases: 11. The CDR3 extends over 17 amino acids. Germline V lookup: CDR1 GTSNPN, CDR2 SVGIG (reference sequence). CDR3 sequence reads: CAWNPPGLAGSYNEQFF. CDR3 DNA: TGTGCCTGGAACCCTCCGGGACTAGCGGGTTCATACAATGAGCAGTTCTTC.

This sequence joins TRBV3-1 (or the pseudogene TRBV3-2) and TRBJ1-5; 9 bases are a match to TRBD1. The CDR3 has 14 residues. CDR1 is LGHDT, CDR2 YNNKEL, per germline (reference sequence). V trimming: 3 bases; J trimming: 7 bases; junction bases outside the gene matches: 4. The CDR3 sequence is CASSQGQGPQPQHF. Here the CDR3 DNA reads TGTGCCAGCAGCCAGGGACAGGGACCGCAGCCCCAGCATTTT.

This clone was seen a single time. The chain combines TRBV10-3 with TRBJ2-3; D is perhaps TRBD2 (7 bases). The CDR3 runs 11 residues. Germline-derived CDR1 and CDR2 are ENHRY and SYGVKD. V was clipped by 10 bases and J by 5 bases, with 10 bases between them. DNA for the CDR3: TGTGCCACCGGGGGGCAAGATACGCAGTATTTT. It is translated as CATGGQDTQYF.

The rearrangement links TRBV30 to TRBJ1-6; 9 bases line up with TRBD1. The CDR3 contains 15 residues. Germline V gene sequence: CDR1 GTSNPN, CDR2 SVGIG (reference sequence). The V segment lost 0 bases and the J segment 6 bases; nucleotides outside the gene matches: 3. DNA for the CDR3: TGTGCCTGGAGTGTAGGGACAGGGTTTAATTCACCCCTCCACTTT. This encodes CAWSVGTGFNSPLHF. Looking up the rest from reference TRBV30 and TRBJ1-6 gives the full variable domain: SQTIHQWPATLVQPVGSPLSLECTVEGTSNPNLYWYRQAAGRGLQLLFYSVGIGQISSEVPQNLSASRPQDRQFILSSKKLLLSDSGFYLCAWSVGTGFNSPLHFGNGTRLTVT.

This chain links TRBV19 with TRBJ1-5, with 7 bases aligning to TRBD1. Germline CDR1 LNHDA, CDR2 SQIVND (reference sequence). Trimming removed 7 bases from V and 4 bases from J; junction bases left unmatched: 10. This CDR3 region has 15 residues. CDR3 bases: TGTGCCAGTAACCCAGACAGGGTTGGGAATCAGCCCCAGCATTTT. Its translation is CASNPDRVGNQPQHF. The whole variable domain, remainder taken from reference TRBV19 and TRBJ1-5, is DGGITQSPKYLFRKEGQNVTLSCEQNLNHDAMYWYRQDPGQGLRLIYYSQIVNDFQKGDIAEGYSVSREKKESFPLTVTSAQKNPTAFYLCASNPDRVGNQPQHFGDGTRLSIL.

The J gene is TRBJ2-4, the V gene TRBV28; tentative D call: TRBD1 (6 bases). Germline assignment: CDR1 MDHEN and CDR2 SYDVKM. V gave up 1 base and J gave up 3 bases, with 10 bases separating them. The CDR3 consists of 15 residues. CDR3 nucleotides: TGTGCCAGCAGTTTATCAGGGGAAGGCAAAAACATTCAGTACTTC. Amino acids: CASSLSGEGKNIQYF.

The chain carries TRBV6-1 and TRBJ1-2; 7 bases fit TRBD1. Germline-derived CDR1 and CDR2 are MNHNS and SASEGT. The CDR3 covers 15 residues. V shed 3 bases, J shed 0 bases, and the junction held 4 bases outside the gene matches. Written as DNA, the CDR3 is TGTGCCAGCAGTGATGGGGGACAGACTAACTATGGCTACACCTTC. Amino acid sequence: CASSDGGQTNYGYTF.

The chain has TRBV4-1 and TRBJ1-4; 7 nucleotides line up with TRBD1. From germline, CDR1 is MGHRA and CDR2 YSYEKL. The CDR3 extends over 14 amino acids. Trimming removed 5 bases from V and 6 bases from J; junction bases left unmatched: 6. The DNA of the CDR3 is TGCGCCAGCAGCTTGACAGGGCGGGATGAAAAACTGTTTTTT. This codes for CASSLTGRDEKLFF.

This sequence joins TRBV4-3 and TRBJ2-3; D might be TRBD2 (5 bases). V gave up 1 base and J gave up 3 bases, with 11 bases separating them. Germline CDR1 is LGHNA and CDR2 is YSLEER. This CDR3 region has 15 residues. The CDR3 region is CASSQGAGVTDTQYF. Written as DNA, the CDR3 is TGCGCCAGCAGCCAAGGTGCCGGGGTTACAGATACGCAGTATTTT.

The V gene is TRBV20-1, the J gene TRBJ2-1; 9 positions agree with TRBD1. After removal of 3 bases from V and 8 bases from J, the junction contained 11 bases not matched to a gene. Germline loops: CDR1 DFQATT, CDR2 SNEGSKA (reference sequence). This CDR3 is built from 15 residues. CDR3 sequence: CSASQPGQGSYEQFF. For the CDR3, the DNA is TGCAGTGCTAGTCAGCCGGGACAGGGTTCCTATGAGCAGTTCTTC.

The chain uses TRBV20-1 and TRBJ2-5; maybe TRBD1 (6 bases). The CDR3 covers 13 residues. V lost 3 bases and J 5 bases, leaving 13 bases between the germline ends. The V gene's germline CDR1 is DFQATT and CDR2 SNEGSKA (reference sequence). This CDR3 reads CSASVTGLETQYF. The CDR3 region has the DNA TGCAGTGCTAGTGTCACAGGGTTGGAGACCCAGTACTTC.

V gene TRBV5-4 combines with J gene TRBJ1-4, with 8 bases lining up with TRBD1. This CDR3 contains 19 residues. CDR1 SGHNT and CDR2 YYREEE come from the germline V gene (reference sequence). Germline trimming cut 1 base from V and 0 bases from J; bases unmatched to any gene: 11. CDR3 amino acids: CASSLWPRGRNSTNEKLFF. For the CDR3, the DNA is TGTGCCAGCAGCTTGTGGCCCAGGGGGCGCAATTCAACTAATGAAAAACTGTTTTTT.

This clone was observed a few times. The rearrangement uses TRBV2 and TRBJ1-1; TRBD1 matches 7 bases. V gave up 8 bases and J gave up 1 base; unmatched junction bases: 4. Germline V gene sequence: CDR1 SNHLY, CDR2 FYNNEI. This CDR3 has 13 amino acids. CDR3 region: CASRQGANTEAFF. CDR3 bases: TGTGCCAGCCGACAGGGAGCGAACACTGAAGCTTTCTTT.

This clone was recorded a few times. The gene calls are TRBV6-5 and TRBJ2-7; 7 bases map to TRBD2. The J segment lost 0 bases and the V segment lost 7 bases, leaving 3 bases of the junction unmatched. The V gene's germline CDR1 is MNHEY and CDR2 SVGAGI. The CDR3 length is 13 residues. CDR3 sequence reads: CASTRTSSYEQYF. The CDR3 DNA sequence: TGTGCCAGCACAAGGACTAGCTCCTACGAGCAGTACTTC.

V gene TRBV28 combines with J gene TRBJ1-3, with a possible D match to TRBD1 (5 bases). Trimming took 7 bases from V and 0 from J, leaving 13 bases between them. CDR3 length equals 15 residues. Germline V gene sequence: CDR1 MDHEN, CDR2 SYDVKM. The CDR3 spells CASTLRGRSGNTIYF. The CDR3 DNA reads TGTGCCAGCACCCTTAGGGGTCGCTCTGGAAACACCATATATTTT.

The gene calls are TRBV19 and TRBJ1-2, with D perhaps TRBD1 (6 bases). CDR1 LNHDA and CDR2 SQIVND come from the germline V gene (reference sequence). V was cut by 7 bases and J by 6 bases, with 21 bases left in between. CDR3 length: 15 residues. In nucleotides, the CDR3 is TGTGCCAGTATGAGGCAGGCAGGGGCGTCGGATGGCTACACCTTC. Its protein is CASMRQAGASDGYTF.

The chain carries TRBV6-5 and TRBJ1-5; weak D call: TRBD1 (5 bases). Germline V CDR1 and CDR2: MNHEY, SVGAGI. The CDR3 runs 12 residues. V dropped 6 bases and J dropped 5 bases, with 8 bases sitting between them. This chain's CDR3 is CASRGGDQPQHF. The CDR3 DNA sequence: TGTGCCAGCAGGGGAGGGGATCAGCCCCAGCATTTT.

The rearrangement uses TRBV6-5 and TRBJ1-1; D is uncertain. V gave up 6 bases and J gave up 2 bases, with 13 bases separating them. Germline CDR1 reads MNHEY; CDR2 reads SVGAGI. The CDR3 length is 14 residues. CDR3: CASRVRDLNTEAFF. The CDR3 DNA follows: TGTGCCAGCAGGGTACGGGATCTTAACACTGAAGCTTTCTTT.

The V gene is TRBV18, the J gene TRBJ2-7; 7 nucleotides line up with TRBD2. J was trimmed by 6 bases and V by 5 bases; bases with no gene match: 7. Germline CDR1 reads KGHSH; CDR2 reads LQKENI. The CDR3 extends over 13 amino acids. The CDR3: CASSTQERGEQYF. In DNA form, the CDR3 reads TGTGCCAGCTCAACGCAAGAGCGGGGCGAGCAGTACTTC.

Written as DNA, the CDR3 is TGTGCCAGCAGGTTAACAGGGTCTGGGGCCAACGTCCTGACTTTC. Its protein is CASRLTGSGANVLTF. The V call is TRBV11-2, the J call TRBJ2-6; possible D gene TRBD1, 6 bases. The CDR3 runs to 15 residues. The germline CDR1 and CDR2 sequences are SGHAT and FQNNGV. V was trimmed by 6 bases and J by 1 base, leaving 10 bases between them.

This clone was seen at least ten times. The chain recombines TRBV5-1 with TRBJ2-5; 8 bases agree with TRBD1. CDR1 and CDR2 from the germline V gene are SGHRS and YFSETQ. Trimming took 4 bases from V and 5 from J; bases not matched to a gene: 13. This CDR3 contains 16 residues. CDR3 protein: CASSEPRTGKRETQYF. CDR3 nucleotides: TGCGCCAGCAGCGAGCCGAGGACAGGGAAAAGGGAGACCCAGTACTTC.

The chain is built from TRBV9 and TRBJ2-7, with 7 positions matching TRBD2. J gave up 1 base and V 4 bases, and 11 bases lay outside the gene matches. The CDR3 is made up of 16 amino acids. Germline CDR1 reads SGDLS; CDR2 reads YYNGEE. CDR3 sequence reads: CASSPTPTGGSYEQYF. For the CDR3, the DNA is TGTGCCAGCAGCCCCACCCCTACGGGAGGTTCCTACGAGCAGTACTTC.

The gene calls are TRBV28 and TRBJ2-7; D possibly corresponds to TRBD1 (6 bases). Trimming removed 6 bases at V and 3 bases at J, with 12 bases between. This CDR3 is 13 amino acids long. Germline lookup yields CDR1 MDHEN and CDR2 SYDVKM. The CDR3 spells CASRQGLDYEQYF. The CDR3 nucleotides read TGTGCCAGCAGACAGGGTTTGGACTACGAGCAGTACTTC.

V is TRBV11-2 and J is TRBJ1-1; 7 bases are a match to TRBD1. Unmatched junction bases numbered 12, after V lost 5 bases and J lost 3 bases. The V gene's germline CDR1 is SGHAT and CDR2 FQNNGV. The CDR3 length is 16 residues. The CDR3 region is CASSLTGLIDHTEAFF. In DNA, the CDR3 is TGTGCCAGCAGCCTGACAGGGCTAATCGACCACACTGAAGCTTTCTTT.

The chain combines TRBV2 with TRBJ1-2; D remains ambiguous. This CDR3 comprises 15 residues. Per germline, CDR1 SNHLY and CDR2 FYNNEI. V dropped 6 bases and J dropped 6 bases, with 20 bases sitting between them. The CDR3 nucleotides read TGTGCCAGCAGCAACTTCCCTCGGGGAATAGATGGCTACACCTTC. This encodes CASSNFPRGIDGYTF.

The rearrangement uses TRBV7-3 and TRBJ1-1; no clear D gene. The V end lost 7 bases, the J end lost 0 bases, and 12 bases lay between the germline ends. CDR3 length: 14 residues. From germline, CDR1 is SGHTA and CDR2 FQGTGA. In DNA form, the CDR3 reads TGTGCCAGCAAAGGAGATAACATGAACACTGAAGCTTTCTTT. This translates into CASKGDNMNTEAFF.

This chain connects TRBV14 to TRBJ2-6, with unresolved D. Trimming took off 7 bases at V and 2 bases at J, with 6 bases between the two ends. Per germline, CDR1 SGHDN and CDR2 FVKESK. The CDR3 loop spans 13 amino acids. This CDR3 reads CASTFAGANVLTF. CDR3 in DNA: TGTGCCAGCACCTTCGCTGGGGCCAACGTCCTGACTTTC.